Shown below are 5 T cell receptor beta chains from a single sample sequenced in a study of CD8 T cells in ankylosing spondylitis. TCRdb reprocessed the 5' RACE reads with MiXCR, giving one entry per CDR3 protein. In the table there are fewer than 250,000 distinct CDR3 sequences, over 9.5% of which are singletons. Material for sequencing was blood, either unsorted or a sorted T cell fraction (not recorded which). The receptors come from a male donor with ankylosing spondylitis or in good health (not recorded which).

There are many counts of this clonotype. This chain links TRBV12-3 or TRBV12-4 with TRBJ1-3; TRBD1 agrees at 10 bases. This CDR3 has 15 amino acids. V gave up 6 bases and J gave up 0 bases; unmatched junction bases: 2. The CDR3 DNA reads TGTGCCAGCAGCGACAGGGGGCTCTCTGGAAACACCATATATTTT. Encoded protein: CASSDRGLSGNTIYF.

This clonotype was found many times. The rearrangement joins TRBV5-1 to TRBJ2-3; D is uncertain. The V gene lost 2 bases and the J gene lost 3 bases, with 13 bases spanning the gap. Germline CDR1 is SGHRS and CDR2 is YFSETQ. CDR3 length equals 15 residues. CDR3 nucleotides: TGCGCCAGCAGCTTTGTCGGGCAGGAGACAGATACGCAGTATTTT. It yields the protein CASSFVGQETDTQYF.

The chain is built from TRBV12-3 or TRBV12-4 and TRBJ1-5; D ambiguous. The CDR3 length is 17 residues. The V gene lost 3 bases and the J gene lost 0 bases, with 15 bases spanning the gap. The CDR3 DNA sequence: TGTGCCAGCAGTTTGATTGGTGGACGGTATAGCAATCAGCCCCAGCATTTT. Translated: CASSLIGGRYSNQPQHF.

The chain has TRBV6-5 and TRBJ1-6; D is possibly TRBD1 (5 bases). There are 15 residues in the CDR3. Trimming pared 4 bases from V and 5 bases from J, leaving 12 bases between. Germline assignment: CDR1 MNHEY and CDR2 SVGAGI. DNA for the CDR3: TGTGCCAGCAGTTTTCGGGGGGGGGATAATTCACCCCTCCACTTT. Residues: CASSFRGGDNSPLHF.

This clonotype was recorded a few times. The chain links TRBV20-1 to TRBJ1-2, with unresolved D. The CDR3 is 13 residues long. The germline CDR1 and CDR2 sequences are DFQATT and SNEGSKA (reference sequence). V was cut by 5 bases and J by 2 bases, with 12 bases left in between. CDR3 coding DNA: TGCAGTGCTCCACCTCGGGAGAACTATGGCTACACCTTC. It encodes CSAPPRENYGYTF.